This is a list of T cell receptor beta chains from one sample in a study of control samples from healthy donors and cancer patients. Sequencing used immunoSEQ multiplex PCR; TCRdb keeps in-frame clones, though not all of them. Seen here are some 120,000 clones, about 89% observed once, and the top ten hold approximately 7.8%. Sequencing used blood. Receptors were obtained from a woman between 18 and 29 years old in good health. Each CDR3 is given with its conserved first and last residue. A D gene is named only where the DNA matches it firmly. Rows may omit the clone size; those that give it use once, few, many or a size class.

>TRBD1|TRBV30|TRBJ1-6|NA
CAWNAGQGDSPLHF
TGTGCCTGGAATGCGGGACAGGGAGACTCACCCCTCCACTTT
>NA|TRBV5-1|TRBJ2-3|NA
CASNFQGGRGTDTQYF
TGCGCCAGCAACTTCCAGGGCGGAAGAGGAACAGATACGCAGTATTTT
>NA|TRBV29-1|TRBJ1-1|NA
CSVDRGRSTEAFF
TGCAGCGTTGACCGGGGAAGGAGCACTGAAGCTTTCTTT
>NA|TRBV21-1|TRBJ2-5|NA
CASSPGQGQETQYF
TGTGCCAGCAGCCCCGGACAAGGGCAAGAGACCCAGTACTTC
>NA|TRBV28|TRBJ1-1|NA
CASRDLQGEAFF
TGTGCCAGCAGAGATTTACAGGGTGAAGCTTTCTTT
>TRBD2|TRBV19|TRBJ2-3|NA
CASSMPAGGFRTQYF
TGTGCCAGTAGTATGCCAGCGGGGGGGTTTAGGACGCAGTATTTT
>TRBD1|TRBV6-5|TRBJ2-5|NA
CASSYSSTGGAETQYF
TGTGCCAGCAGTTACTCTTCGACAGGGGGGGCAGAGACCCAGTACTTC
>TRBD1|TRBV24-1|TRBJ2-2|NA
CATSDRRQGENTGELFF
TGTGCCACCAGTGATCGCCGACAGGGAGAGAACACCGGGGAGCTGTTTTTT
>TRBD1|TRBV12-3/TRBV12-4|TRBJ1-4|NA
CASRQTGPLFF
TGTGCCAGCAGGCAGACAGGGCCACTGTTTTTT
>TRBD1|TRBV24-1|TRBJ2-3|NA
CATRGGRGPLSTDTQYF
TGTGCCACCAGAGGGGGCCGTGGGCCCCTAAGCACAGATACGCAGTATTTT
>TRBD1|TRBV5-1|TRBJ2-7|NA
CASRSGTANEQYF
TGCGCCAGCAGGTCCGGGACAGCTAACGAGCAGTACTTC
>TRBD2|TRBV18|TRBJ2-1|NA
CASSPSAGGNEQFF
TGTGCCAGCTCACCGTCAGCGGGAGGGAATGAGCAGTTCTTC
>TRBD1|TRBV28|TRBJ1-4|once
CASSRDRNEKLFF
TGTGCCAGCAGCCGGGACAGGAATGAAAAACTGTTTTTT
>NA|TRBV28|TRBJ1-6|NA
CASSWTARYNSPLHF
TGTGCCAGCAGTTGGACCGCTCGCTATAATTCACCCCTCCACTTT
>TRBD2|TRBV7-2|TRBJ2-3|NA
CASSLDPGTSGASTDTQYF
TGTGCCAGCAGCTTAGATCCCGGGACTAGCGGGGCTAGCACAGATACGCAGTATTTT
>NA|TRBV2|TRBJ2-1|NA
CASSGRATPEQFF
TGTGCCAGCAGTGGGAGGGCTACACCTGAGCAGTTCTTC
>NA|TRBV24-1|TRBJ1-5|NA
CATSAHSTQPQHF
TGTGCCACCAGCGCACATTCGACCCAGCCCCAGCATTTT
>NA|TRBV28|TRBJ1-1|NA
CASSSRFFEAFF
TGTGCCAGCAGTTCCAGGTTTTTCGAAGCTTTCTTT
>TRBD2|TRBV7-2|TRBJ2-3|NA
CASSSPRLTSGSSTDTQYF
TGTGCCAGCAGCTCCCCCAGGCTGACTAGCGGGAGTTCCACAGATACGCAGTATTTT
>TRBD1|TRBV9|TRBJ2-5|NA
CASSQGQQETQYF
TGTGCCAGCAGCCAGGGACAGCAAGAGACCCAGTACTTC